Listed below are T cell receptor beta chains from one sample, sequenced in a study of Ad26.COV2.S vaccination and SARS-CoV-2 variants. Measured with immunoSEQ multiplex PCR; TCRdb has only the in-frame clones, and not every one. The sample holds about 350,000 clones; around 86% are singletons and the top ten take 3.4%. Material: peripheral blood, obtained in a trial of Ad26.COV2.S vaccine versus placebo. Receptor source: a person between 18 and 65 years old who received the Ad26.COV2.S COVID-19 vaccine or a placebo. Each CDR3 is given with its conserved first and last residue. D genes are given only for firm matches. Clone size is stated in some rows and not others, as once, few, many or a class when expanded.

clone size	V gene	D gene	J gene	CDR3 DNA	CDR3 protein
-	TRBV4-3	TRBD2	TRBJ2-7	TGCGCCAGCAGCCAAGATGCAGCGGGGGGTTACGAGCAGTACTTC	CASSQDAAGGYEQYF
-	TRBV27	-	TRBJ2-7	TGTGCCAGCAGTTTAAAGGGAGGAACCTACGAGCAGTACTTC	CASSLKGGTYEQYF
-	TRBV12-3/TRBV12-4	TRBD1	TRBJ1-2	TGTGCCAGCAGTTGGCAGGGGGGTTATGGCTACACCTTC	CASSWQGGYGYTF
-	TRBV12-5	TRBD1	TRBJ2-2	TGTGCTAGTGGAATACAGGGGACATCCACCGGGGAGCTGTTTTTT	CASGIQGTSTGELFF
-	TRBV30	TRBD2	TRBJ2-3	TGTGCCTGGAGTGACACGATCCGGACTAGCGGGCCAACAGATACGCAGTATTTT	CAWSDTIRTSGPTDTQYF
once	TRBV4-1	-	TRBJ2-7	TGCGCCAGCAGCCTACATCCATGGGGGGCGGGCGAGCAGTACTTC	CASSLHPWGAGEQYF
-	TRBV6-6	TRBD1	TRBJ2-7	TGTGCCAGCAGCCCGAAGAGGACAGGAGGTCCCTACGAGCAGTACTTC	CASSPKRTGGPYEQYF
-	TRBV29-1	-	TRBJ2-5	TGCAGCGTTGCGGGGCCAGAGACCCAGTACTTC	CSVAGPETQYF
-	TRBV6-2/TRBV6-3	-	TRBJ1-1	TGTGCCAGCAGCTTGCCCGCACTACAGGGGAACACTGAAGCTTTCTTT	CASSLPALQGNTEAFF
-	TRBV4-1	-	TRBJ2-4	TGCGCCAGCAGCCAAGACCCCGGGACACTTAACATTCAGTACTTC	CASSQDPGTLNIQYF
few	TRBV7-9	-	TRBJ1-1	TGTGCCAGCAGCCAGGATTCGGACACTGAAGCTTTCTTT	CASSQDSDTEAFF
-	TRBV6-5	TRBD1	TRBJ2-2	TGTGCCAGCAGCCCGACAGGGTACAGTACCGGGGAGCTGTTTTTT	CASSPTGYSTGELFF
-	TRBV27	TRBD2	TRBJ2-7	TGTGCCAGCAGTATGCTAGCGGGGGCCCTCTACGAGCAGTACTTC	CASSMLAGALYEQYF
-	TRBV19	TRBD1	TRBJ2-7	TGTGCCAGTGGGGACAGGGGTTACGAGCAGTACTTC	CASGDRGYEQYF
-	TRBV30	-	TRBJ1-4	TGTGCCTGGAGTTCCCGAACGGGACACGGTAATGAAAAACTGTTTTTT	CAWSSRTGHGNEKLFF
-	TRBV20-1	-	TRBJ1-5	TGCAGTGCCAGTGCGGAATACGATTATCAGCCCCAGCATTTT	CSASAEYDYQPQHF
-	TRBV5-6	-	TRBJ1-5	TGTGCCAGCAGCTTGGGTTGGGAGGGGTATCAGCCCCAGCATTTT	CASSLGWEGYQPQHF
-	TRBV19	TRBD1	TRBJ2-2	TGTGCCAGTAGTATAGAGAGGACAGGGAAGAACACCGGGGAGCTGTTTTTT	CASSIERTGKNTGELFF
-	TRBV5-1	-	TRBJ2-1	TGCGCCAGCAGCTTGGAGGCCGATTCCGAGCAGTTCTTC	CASSLEADSEQFF
-	TRBV5-1	-	TRBJ1-1	TGCGCCAGCAGCTTGGTGGGCAGGGGCACTGAAGCTTTCTTT	CASSLVGRGTEAFF
-	TRBV7-6	TRBD1	TRBJ2-7	TGTGCCAGCAGCTCCCGGGGGAGGACAGGGAGCGGCGAGCAGTACTTC	CASSSRGRTGSGEQYF
-	TRBV5-4	TRBD1	TRBJ1-1	TGTGCCAGCAGCCCGACAGGGCGTCCTGAAGCTTTCTTT	CASSPTGRPEAFF
-	TRBV3-1/TRBV3-2	-	TRBJ2-7	TGTGCCAGCAGCCAAGATAAGCAGGTGGGCAGTACCTACGAGCAGTACTTC	CASSQDKQVGSTYEQYF
-	TRBV7-9	-	TRBJ2-7	TGTGCCAGCAGCTTAACCAGGTCTGTGGACGAGCAGTACTTC	CASSLTRSVDEQYF
-	TRBV5-1	TRBD1	TRBJ1-2	TGCGCCAGCAGCTTGACAGGGGGTGAATATGGCTACACCTTC	CASSLTGGEYGYTF
-	TRBV3-1/TRBV3-2	-	TRBJ2-7	TGTGCCAGCAGCCCTACGTGGACCTACGAGCAGTACTTC	CASSPTWTYEQYF
-	TRBV13	-	TRBJ1-5	TGTGCCAGCAGCTTTAGAGATGAGCAAAATCAGCCCCAGCATTTT	CASSFRDEQNQPQHF
-	TRBV19	-	TRBJ1-2	TGTGCCAGTAGTATATCCCCAGGGACGATGGGCTACACCTTC	CASSISPGTMGYTF
once	TRBV7-6	-	TRBJ1-1	TGTGCCAGCAGCTTAGTGGTACAGGGCCTCGGGGGCACTGAAGCTTTCTTT	CASSLVVQGLGGTEAFF
-	TRBV4-2	TRBD1	TRBJ1-2	TGTGCCAGCAGCCAAGGTCAAGGGGGCGAGTATGGCTACACCTTC	CASSQGQGGEYGYTF
-	TRBV29-1	-	TRBJ1-1	TGCAGCGTTAGGTCAGGTATCACTGAAGCTTTCTTT	CSVRSGITEAFF
few	TRBV19	TRBD1	TRBJ1-6	TGTGCCAGTAGACCCGGGACAGGGGGAAATTCACCCCTCCACTTT	CASRPGTGGNSPLHF
-	TRBV4-2	-	TRBJ2-7	TGTGCCAGCAGCCAAGTGGTGGGGGGCAACGAGCAGTACTTC	CASSQVVGGNEQYF
once	TRBV5-6	-	TRBJ1-1	TGTGCCAGCAGCGACTTGCTGCGGACAGTGAACACTGAAGCTTTCTTT	CASSDLLRTVNTEAFF
-	TRBV6-5	-	TRBJ1-2	TGTGCCAGCAGTTATAGTGGTACAGGGCTATATGGCTACACCTTC	CASSYSGTGLYGYTF
-	TRBV9	-	TRBJ2-7	TGTGCCAGCAGCGTAGAGCACGGGGCCTACGAGCAGTACTTC	CASSVEHGAYEQYF
-	TRBV6-5	-	TRBJ2-1	TGTGCCAGCAGTTACTCGAGGAGCTACAATGAGCAGTTCTTC	CASSYSRSYNEQFF
-	TRBV6-5	-	TRBJ1-5	TGTGCCAGCAGTCCTCAGTCAGGCAATCAGCCCCAGCATTTT	CASSPQSGNQPQHF
-	TRBV5-1	-	TRBJ2-5	TGCGCCAGCAGCTTGACAGGGTTTCGAGAGACCCAGTACTTC	CASSLTGFRETQYF
few	TRBV9	TRBD1	TRBJ1-5	TGTGCCAGCAGCGTCGGAAGGGGGCGCAATCAGCCCCAGCATTTT	CASSVGRGRNQPQHF